The 32 T cell receptor beta chains in this list originate from one sample, sequenced in a study of blood T cell repertoires in COVID-19. TCRdb keeps only in-frame clones here, not all; method: immunoSEQ multiplex PCR. Of roughly 170,000 clones in the sample, 87% were seen once. Sequencing used peripheral blood. These receptors all stem from a woman in her 70s with COVID-19, enrolled during active disease.

The chain has TRBV5-4 and TRBJ2-1; 12 bases agree with TRBD2. The CDR3 has 15 amino acids. The ends lost 4 bases at V and 6 bases at J; junction bases unmatched: 5. CDR1 SGHNT and CDR2 YYREEE come from the germline V gene (reference sequence). The CDR3 nucleotides read TGTGCCAGCAGCCCGGGACTAGCGGGCCTCAATGAGCAGTTCTTC. Translated: CASSPGLAGLNEQFF. The entire variable domain, with the rest obtained from reference TRBV5-4 and TRBJ2-1, is as follows: ETGVTQSPTHLIKTRGQQVTLRCSSQSGHNTVSWYQQALGQGPQFIFQYYREEENGRGNFPPRFSGLQFPNYSSELNVNALELDDSALYLCASSPGLAGLNEQFFGPGTRLTVL.

J is TRBJ1-1 and V is TRBV5-1; D not resolved. Germline lookup yields CDR1 SGHRS and CDR2 YFSETQ. The CDR3 spans 13 residues. V was shortened by 1 base and J by 9 bases, with 13 bases between the two germline ends. CDR3: CASSLRYNIQAFF. CDR3 DNA: TGCGCCAGCAGCTTGCGTTACAATATTCAAGCTTTCTTT.

CDR3 bases: TGTGCCAGCAGTCGCCGACAGGCAAATTCACCCCTCCACTTT. It codes for CASSRRQANSPLHF. V is TRBV28 and J is TRBJ1-6, with a possible D match to TRBD1 (6 bases). V gave up 5 bases and J gave up 7 bases, with 12 bases separating them. Germline loops: CDR1 MDHEN, CDR2 SYDVKM. CDR3 length: 14 amino acids.

This chain joins TRBV5-4 and TRBJ2-1; 8 bases agree with TRBD1. After removal of 4 bases from V and 12 bases from J, the junction contained 9 bases not matched to a gene. Germline lookup yields CDR1 SGHNT and CDR2 YYREEE (reference sequence). This CDR3 spans 13 amino acids. The CDR3 DNA reads as TGTGCCAGCAGCATCGGACAGGGCCTAGGGCAGTTCTTC. It codes for CASSIGQGLGQFF. Full variable domain (rest looked up from reference TRBV5-4 and TRBJ2-1): ETGVTQSPTHLIKTRGQQVTLRCSSQSGHNTVSWYQQALGQGPQFIFQYYREEENGRGNFPPRFSGLQFPNYSSELNVNALELDDSALYLCASSIGQGLGQFFGPGTRLTVL.

At least ten counts were recorded for this clone. The V gene is TRBV21-1, the J gene TRBJ2-1; TRBD2, as called in the table, went unchecked against the DNA. TRBV21-1 is a known pseudogene. The CDR3 is made up of 17 amino acids. The CDR3 region has the DNA TGTGCCAGCAGCAATACCTACGGGCGGGGCTCCTACAATGAGCAGTTCTTC. This translates into CASSNTYGRGSYNEQFF.

The chain couples TRBV10-3 to TRBJ2-3; 7 bases align to TRBD2. The CDR3 totals 16 residues. Per germline, CDR1 ENHRY and CDR2 SYGVKD. V trimming: 4 bases; J trimming: 3 bases; junction bases outside the gene matches: 10. Written as DNA, the CDR3 is TGTGCCATCAGTGCCTCGAGCGGGATCGGGACAGATACGCAGTATTTT. Translated, it gives CAISASSGIGTDTQYF.

The rearrangement uses TRBV11-2 and TRBJ2-7; TRBD1 matches at 7 bases. In germline, CDR1 is SGHAT, CDR2 FQNNGV. This CDR3 contains 17 residues. Germline trimming cut 5 bases from V and 0 bases from J; bases unmatched to any gene: 13. This CDR3 is CASSRVKGAPTSYEQYF. CDR3 sequence (DNA): TGTGCCAGCAGCCGGGTTAAGGGGGCCCCAACCTCCTACGAGCAGTACTTC.

J is TRBJ1-2 and V is TRBV15; no clear D. Deletions cut 0 bases from V and 4 bases from J, with 21 bases between. Germline V gene lookup returns CDR1 LNHNV and CDR2 YYDKDF (reference sequence). The CDR3 sequence is 18 residues long. CDR3: CATSRDIGFSESGYGYTF. The CDR3, as DNA: TGTGCCACCAGCAGAGATATCGGGTTTTCGGAAAGCGGCTATGGCTACACCTTC. The whole variable domain, remainder taken from reference TRBV15 and TRBJ1-2, is DAMVIQNPRYQVTQFGKPVTLSCSQTLNHNVMYWYQQKSSQAPKLLFHYYDKDFNNEADTPDNFQSRRPNTSFCFLDIRSPGLGDTAMYLCATSRDIGFSESGYGYTFGSGTRLTVV.

This chain joins TRBV6-5 and TRBJ1-1; D possibly corresponds to TRBD1 (5 bases). With 2 bases removed from V and 10 bases from J, the gap between germline ends came to 14 bases. Germline V gene data show CDR1 as MNHEY and CDR2 as SVGAGI. The CDR3 loop spans 13 amino acids. This CDR3 is CASSYMGAGVAFF. In DNA form, the CDR3 reads TGTGCCAGCAGTTACATGGGCGCGGGGGTAGCTTTCTTT.

CDR3 DNA sequence: TGCGCCAGCAGCTTGAGGCGGGGAAACACCATATATTTT. This gives the protein CASSLRRGNTIYF. The chain employs TRBV5-1 and TRBJ1-3; D unresolved. Trimming left V 1 base short and J 4 bases short, with 6 bases between. The germline CDR1 and CDR2 sequences are SGHRS and YFSETQ. The CDR3 is made up of 13 amino acids.

V and J are TRBV3-1 (or the pseudogene TRBV3-2) and TRBJ2-3; maybe TRBD2 (5 bases). The germline V gene has CDR1 LGHDT and CDR2 YNNKEL (reference sequence). This CDR3 is built from 17 residues. V was shortened by 0 bases and J by 0 bases, with 13 bases between the two germline ends. The CDR3 coding sequence is TGTGCCAGCAGCCAAGAGTTGCGGACTCATAGCACAGATACGCAGTATTTT. Its protein product is CASSQELRTHSTDTQYF.

The gene calls are TRBV27 and TRBJ2-3, with a possible D match to TRBD2 (6 bases). This CDR3 is 13 amino acids long. The germline V and J ends were trimmed by 8 bases and 5 bases, with 14 bases remaining between them. Germline CDR1 reads MNHEY; CDR2 reads SMNVEV (reference sequence). The CDR3 DNA reads TGTGCCAGCGGCTCGGGAGTAAAAGATACGCAGTATTTT. It translates to CASGSGVKDTQYF.

This chain connects TRBV3-1 (or the pseudogene TRBV3-2) to TRBJ2-7, with 7 positions matching TRBD2. Trimming at V came to 1 base and at J to 2 bases, leaving 8 bases not matched to a gene. Germline V gene sequence: CDR1 LGHDT, CDR2 YNNKEL (reference sequence). CDR3 length: 16 residues. This CDR3 is CASSQGFGGSTYEQYF. The DNA for the CDR3 is TGTGCCAGCAGCCAAGGGTTTGGCGGGAGTACCTACGAGCAGTACTTC.

The chain couples TRBV18 to TRBJ1-1, with D uncertain. CDR1 is KGHSH, CDR2 LQKENI, per germline. The CDR3 sequence is 13 residues long. V was shortened by 2 bases and J by 0 bases, with 4 bases between the two germline ends. The CDR3 nucleotides read TGTGCCAGCTCACCAACTCTGAACACTGAAGCTTTCTTT. Translating it yields CASSPTLNTEAFF.

The V call is TRBV19, the J call TRBJ2-5, with D perhaps matching TRBD2 (5 bases). This CDR3 region has 15 residues. The germline V gene encodes CDR1 LNHDA and CDR2 SQIVND (reference sequence). V shed 6 bases and J shed 5 bases, with 19 bases lying between them. CDR3 in DNA: TGTGCCAGTAGAAGAGGACTGACTGAGAAGGAGACCCAGTACTTC. Amino acid sequence: CASRRGLTEKETQYF.

V gene TRBV6-6 combines with J gene TRBJ1-1; D remains unclear. Trimming removed 7 bases from V and 1 base from J, with 4 bases in between. The CDR3 has 11 amino acids. CDR1 MNHNY and CDR2 SVGAGI come from the germline V gene (reference sequence). The CDR3: CASIRNTEAFF. CDR3 coding DNA: TGTGCCAGCATTAGGAACACTGAAGCTTTCTTT.

This clone was detected only a few times. The CDR3 region is CASSIGTGRAYEQYF. For the CDR3, the DNA is TGCGCCAGCAGCATCGGGACAGGACGCGCCTACGAGCAGTACTTC. The chain recombines TRBV5-1 with TRBJ2-7; 8 nucleotides line up with TRBD1. The length of the CDR3 is 15 residues. CDR1 is SGHRS, CDR2 YFSETQ, per germline. The V segment lost 4 bases and the J segment 2 bases; nucleotides outside the gene matches: 8.

Note on this clone: The sample carries other DNA sequences with the same CDR3. The chain uses TRBV6-5 and TRBJ1-5; D remains unclear. V was cut by 7 bases and J by 6 bases, with 13 bases left in between. The CDR3 sequence is 13 residues long. Germline loops: CDR1 MNHEY, CDR2 SVGAGI. This CDR3 reads CASTRGRGQPQHF. The CDR3, as DNA: TGTGCCAGCACAAGAGGCCGGGGTCAGCCCCAGCATTTT.

This chain links TRBV28 with TRBJ1-5; D perhaps matches TRBD1 (5 bases). In germline, CDR1 is MDHEN, CDR2 SYDVKM. The CDR3 is made up of 16 amino acids. V was trimmed by 4 bases and J by 3 bases, leaving 16 bases between them. CDR3 in amino acids: CASSWEGPMINQPQHF. The CDR3 bases are TGTGCCAGCAGTTGGGAGGGACCGATGATCAATCAGCCCCAGCATTTT.

This clone came up a few times. CDR3 sequence: CASSFGLGQGYGYTF. CDR3 coding DNA: TGTGCCAGCAGTTTTGGCTTAGGTCAGGGCTATGGCTACACCTTC. The chain is built from TRBV28 and TRBJ1-2, with a tentative D call TRBD1 (5 bases). Trimming stripped 3 bases from V and 4 bases from J, with 15 bases between. This CDR3 region has 15 residues. Germline V CDR1 and CDR2: MDHEN, SYDVKM.

This clone was seen more than once but under ten times. This chain joins TRBV6-1 and TRBJ1-6; TRBD1 agrees at 8 bases. The V and J ends lost 3 bases and 4 bases, in that order; junction bases with no gene match: 8. CDR1 is MNHNS, CDR2 SASEGT, per germline. The CDR3 totals 17 residues. The DNA of the CDR3 is TGTGCCAGCAGTGATGGACAGGGCTTTGATTATAATTCACCCCTCCACTTT. Amino acids: CASSDGQGFDYNSPLHF.

V gene TRBV4-3 combines with J gene TRBJ2-1, with D perhaps TRBD2 (6 bases). The CDR3 loop spans 16 amino acids. CDR1 is LGHNA and CDR2 is YSLEER in the germline V gene. V was pared by 4 bases and J by 5 bases, with 18 bases between. CDR3 nucleotide sequence: TGCGCCAGCAGCCTGAACTCGGGAGAAATTGACAATGAGCAGTTCTTC. Translation gives CASSLNSGEIDNEQFF.

The CDR3 spells CASSVRGVLSGANVLTF. As DNA, the CDR3 is TGTGCCAGCAGCGTTCGGGGAGTTTTATCTGGGGCCAACGTCCTGACTTTC. This rearrangement joins TRBV9 to TRBJ2-6, with D maybe TRBD2 (5 bases). Per germline, CDR1 SGDLS and CDR2 YYNGEE. This CDR3 region has 17 residues. Trimming removed 2 bases from V and 1 base from J, with 13 bases in between.

The chain links TRBV7-9 to TRBJ2-7; D is perhaps TRBD1 (6 bases). V dropped 5 bases and J dropped 3 bases, with 14 bases sitting between them. Germline V gives CDR1 SEHNR, CDR2 FQNEAQ (reference sequence). The CDR3 is made up of 14 amino acids. The CDR3 DNA follows: TGTGCCAGCAGCCCACCGACAGGACGCTACGAGCAGTACTTC. Translation gives CASSPPTGRYEQYF.

This clone was detected only once. The chain uses TRBV13 and TRBJ2-1; 11 bases are a match to TRBD1. CDR1 is PRHDT and CDR2 is FYEKMQ in the germline V gene (reference sequence). The CDR3 has 15 amino acids. V lost 6 bases to trimming and J lost 9 bases; unmatched junction nucleotides: 10. In DNA, the CDR3 is TGTGCCAGCAGAGCCCCGGGACAGGGGGTTTCTGAGCAGTTCTTC. Translating gives CASRAPGQGVSEQFF.

The chain employs TRBV19 and TRBJ1-4, with 7 bases aligning to TRBD1. Germline lookup yields CDR1 LNHDA and CDR2 SQIVND (reference sequence). The CDR3 has 16 amino acids. The junction had 9 bases not matched to a gene; V was cut back by 6 bases and J by 2 bases. DNA of the CDR3: TGTGCCAGTAGCAGAGGAGGGACAGCCACTAATGAAAAACTGTTTTTT. Protein: CASSRGGTATNEKLFF.

This sequence joins TRBV19 and TRBJ2-3, with 10 bases lining up with TRBD2. This CDR3 contains 16 residues. V lost 2 bases, J lost 5 bases, and 7 bases stayed unmatched. Germline values: CDR1 LNHDA, CDR2 SQIVND (reference sequence). The chain's CDR3 is CASSIISGRAGDTQYF. The DNA for the CDR3 is TGTGCCAGTAGTATAATAAGCGGGAGGGCTGGAGATACGCAGTATTTT.

The V and J genes are TRBV7-9 and TRBJ2-6; TRBD2 matches at 7 bases. V gave up 0 bases and J gave up 0 bases; unmatched junction bases: 5. Germline assignment: CDR1 SEHNR and CDR2 FQNEAQ (reference sequence). The CDR3 totals 18 residues. The CDR3 region is CASSLARGDLSGANVLTF. In DNA form, the CDR3 reads TGTGCCAGCAGCTTAGCTCGGGGGGACCTCTCTGGGGCCAACGTCCTGACTTTC.

The CDR3 loop reads CASSWTGHNSPLHF. Here the CDR3 DNA reads TGCGCCAGCAGCTGGACAGGACATAATTCACCCCTCCACTTT. This chain uses TRBV5-1 with TRBJ1-6, with TRBD1 matching over 7 bases. Trimming removed 3 bases from V and 5 bases from J; junction bases left unmatched: 2. The germline gives CDR1 SGHRS, CDR2 YFSETQ. This CDR3 has 14 amino acids. The variable domain in full, completed from reference TRBV5-1 and TRBJ1-6, reads KAGVTQTPRYLIKTRGQQVTLSCSPISGHRSVSWYQQTPGQGLQFLFEYFSETQRNKGNFPGRFSGRQFSNSRSEMNVSTLELGDSALYLCASSWTGHNSPLHFGNGTRLTVT.

The chain is built from TRBV19 and TRBJ2-2; D is perhaps TRBD2 (6 bases). CDR3 length: 15 residues. Looked up from germline, CDR1 is LNHDA and CDR2 is SQIVND (reference sequence). With 6 bases removed from V and 6 bases from J, the gap between germline ends came to 17 bases. DNA of the CDR3: TGTGCCAGTAGATCGGGGGACCTAGTCCCCGGGGAGCTGTTTTTT. Protein product: CASRSGDLVPGELFF.

With regard to this clone: The sample has other DNA sequences that encode this CDR3 too. The gene calls are TRBV19 and TRBJ1-5, with 7 bases matching TRBD1. CDR1 and CDR2 from the germline V gene are LNHDA and SQIVND (reference sequence). The CDR3 runs to 17 residues. V lost 5 bases to trimming and J lost 1 base; unmatched junction nucleotides: 11. The CDR3 sequence is CASSDKHRGMSNQPQHF. The CDR3 nucleotides are TGTGCCAGTAGTGATAAACACAGGGGTATGAGCAATCAGCCCCAGCATTTT.

This sequence joins TRBV15 and TRBJ1-2; tentative D call: TRBD1 (6 bases). CDR1 is LNHNV, CDR2 YYDKDF, per germline (reference sequence). Trimming took 1 base from V and 5 from J, leaving 26 bases between them. This CDR3 spans 19 amino acids. The CDR3 sequence is CATSRVALNRDPRTYGYTF. The CDR3 DNA is TGTGCCACCAGCAGAGTGGCGTTAAACAGGGACCCCCGAACGTATGGCTACACCTTC.